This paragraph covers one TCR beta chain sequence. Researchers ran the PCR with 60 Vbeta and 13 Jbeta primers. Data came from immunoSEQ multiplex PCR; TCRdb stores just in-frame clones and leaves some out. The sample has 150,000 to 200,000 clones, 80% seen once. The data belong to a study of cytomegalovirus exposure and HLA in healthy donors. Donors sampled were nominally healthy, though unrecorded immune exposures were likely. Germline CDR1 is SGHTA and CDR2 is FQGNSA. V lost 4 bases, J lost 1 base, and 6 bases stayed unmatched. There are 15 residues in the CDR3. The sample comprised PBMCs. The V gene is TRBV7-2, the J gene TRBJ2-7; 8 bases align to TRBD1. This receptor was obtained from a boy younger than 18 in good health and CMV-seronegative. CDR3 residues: CASSSRDRWSYEQYF. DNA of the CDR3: TGTGCCAGCAGCTCCCGGGACAGGTGGTCCTACGAGCAGTACTTC.